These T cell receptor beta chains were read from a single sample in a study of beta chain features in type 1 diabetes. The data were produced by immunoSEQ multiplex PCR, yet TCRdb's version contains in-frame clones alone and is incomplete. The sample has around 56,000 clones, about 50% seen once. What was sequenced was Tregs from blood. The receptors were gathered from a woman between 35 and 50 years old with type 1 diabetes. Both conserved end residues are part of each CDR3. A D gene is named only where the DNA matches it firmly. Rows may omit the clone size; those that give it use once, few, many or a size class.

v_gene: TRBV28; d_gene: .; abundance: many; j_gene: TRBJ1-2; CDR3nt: TGTGCCAGCACCCTAATCCAGGGGTCCTATGGCTACACCTTC; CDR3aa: CASTLIQGSYGYTF
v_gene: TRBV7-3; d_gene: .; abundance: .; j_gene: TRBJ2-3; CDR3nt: TGTGCCAGCAGCTTTACCCCCAACAGGGATACAGATACGCAGTATTTT; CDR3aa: CASSFTPNRDTDTQYF
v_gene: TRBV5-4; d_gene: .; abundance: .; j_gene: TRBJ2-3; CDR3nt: TGTGCCAGCAGCCGAGACAGTGCCAGCACAGATACGCAGTATTTT; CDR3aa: CASSRDSASTDTQYF
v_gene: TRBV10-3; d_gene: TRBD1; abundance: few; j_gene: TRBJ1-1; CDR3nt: TGTGCCATCAGTGGCGGGACAGGGCAGAACACTGAAGCTTTCTTT; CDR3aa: CAISGGTGQNTEAFF
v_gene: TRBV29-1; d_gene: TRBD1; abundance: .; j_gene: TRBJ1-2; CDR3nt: TGCAGCGTCGGGACAGGGGCCCCCTATGGCTACACCTTC; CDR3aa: CSVGTGAPYGYTF
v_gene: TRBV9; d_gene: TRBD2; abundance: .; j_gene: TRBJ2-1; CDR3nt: TGTGCCAGCAGCGTAGATGCGGGAGGGTACAATGAGCAGTTCTTC; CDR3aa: CASSVDAGGYNEQFF
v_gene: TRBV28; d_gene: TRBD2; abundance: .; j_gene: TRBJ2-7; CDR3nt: TGTGCCAGCAGTAGACTAGCGGGGAACGAGCAGTACTTC; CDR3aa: CASSRLAGNEQYF
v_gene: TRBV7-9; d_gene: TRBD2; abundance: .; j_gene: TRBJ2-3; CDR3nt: TGTGCCAGCAGCTTAGGGGGTAGCGGGGGCACAGATACGCAGTATTTT; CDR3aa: CASSLGGSGGTDTQYF
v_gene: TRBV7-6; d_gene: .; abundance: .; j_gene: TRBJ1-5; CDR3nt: TGTGCCAGCAGCCAATCCTCGGGGATGACCAATCAGCCCCAGCATTTT; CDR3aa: CASSQSSGMTNQPQHF
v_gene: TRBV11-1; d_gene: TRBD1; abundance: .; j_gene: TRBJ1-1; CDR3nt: TGTGCCAGCAGCTTTACCACCGGGACAGGGGCCGAAGCTTTCTTT; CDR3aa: CASSFTTGTGAEAFF
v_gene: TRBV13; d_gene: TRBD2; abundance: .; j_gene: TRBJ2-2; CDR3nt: TGTGCCAGCAGCTCCGGACTAGCGGGGGGGGAATTGAACACCGGGGAGCTGTTTTTT; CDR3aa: CASSSGLAGGELNTGELFF
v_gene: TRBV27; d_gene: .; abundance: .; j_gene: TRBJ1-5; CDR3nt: TGTGCCAGCAGGGGGACACTTAGCAATCAGCCCCAGCATTTT; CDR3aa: CASRGTLSNQPQHF
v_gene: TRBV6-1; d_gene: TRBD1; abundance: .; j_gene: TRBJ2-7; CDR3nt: TGTGCCAGCAGCGCTGTCCCGGGACAGGGCCACGAGCAGTACTTC; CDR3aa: CASSAVPGQGHEQYF
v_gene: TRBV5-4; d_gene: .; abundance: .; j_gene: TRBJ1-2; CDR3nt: TGTGCCAGCAGCCCCTGGGGAGGAGGTGGCTATGGCTACACCTTC; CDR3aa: CASSPWGGGGYGYTF
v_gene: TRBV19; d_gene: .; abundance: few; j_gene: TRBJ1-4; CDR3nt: TGTGCCAGTAGTATACCCCCGCGGAGTCAGACAACTAATGAAAAACTGTTTTTT; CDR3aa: CASSIPPRSQTTNEKLFF
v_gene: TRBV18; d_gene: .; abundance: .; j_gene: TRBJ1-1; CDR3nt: TGTGCCAGCTCACCAGCTAGAGGGGGTAGCACTGAAGCTTTCTTT; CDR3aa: CASSPARGGSTEAFF
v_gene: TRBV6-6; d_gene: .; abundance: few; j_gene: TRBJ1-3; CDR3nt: TGTGCCAGCAGTTACTCACAGGGAGGGGCTGGAAACACCATATATTTT; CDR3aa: CASSYSQGGAGNTIYF
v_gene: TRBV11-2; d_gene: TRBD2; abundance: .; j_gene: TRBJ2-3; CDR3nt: TGTGCCAGCAGCCCCCAGATCGCGGGGGGAGAGGATACGCAGTATTTT; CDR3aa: CASSPQIAGGEDTQYF
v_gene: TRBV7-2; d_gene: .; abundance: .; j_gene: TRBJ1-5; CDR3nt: TGTGCCAGCAGCTTAGGCCTCCCGGGTCGGCCCCAGCATTTT; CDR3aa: CASSLGLPGRPQHF
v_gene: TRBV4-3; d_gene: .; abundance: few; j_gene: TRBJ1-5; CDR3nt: TGCGCCAGCAGCCAATTGGTCGCGGGTCAGCCCCAGCATTTT; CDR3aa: CASSQLVAGQPQHF
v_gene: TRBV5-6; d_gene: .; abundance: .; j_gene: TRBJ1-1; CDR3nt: TGTGCCAGCAGCTTGAAGGTGGGGCAGCAAGCTTTCTTT; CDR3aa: CASSLKVGQQAFF
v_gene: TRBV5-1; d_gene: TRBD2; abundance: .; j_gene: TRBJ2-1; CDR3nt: TGCGCCAGCAGCGTCGGTTCTAGCGGGAGAGGGAATGAGCAGTTCTTC; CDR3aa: CASSVGSSGRGNEQFF